The table lists the clone carrying this T cell receptor beta chain with many counts. No antigen is known for it. This sample's time point: newly diagnosed GD, antithyroid drugs for less than 3 months. PBMC-derived RNA was used for the TCR library. The CDR3 length is 14 residues. From germline, CDR1 is MNHEY and CDR2 SVGEGT. The V and J ends lost 5 bases and 1 base, in that order; junction bases with no gene match: 1. The data belong to a study of regulatory T cells in long-lasting Graves disease. Findings of the study overall: Whereas approximately 980 public clonotypes were shared by new patients, persistent patients shared more, at a few thousand.

Arm-PCR of CDR3 regions and iRepertoire HTBI primers were used to build TCR beta libraries. MiXCR was run by TCRdb on the multiplex PCR reads, yielding one entry per CDR3 protein. The sample lists 540,000 or so distinct CDR3 sequences; roughly 14% were seen once. A further study also used this sample, focusing on T cells in Graves' hyperthyroidism and ophthalmopathy. Per that study: Initially, a first-round RT-PCR of the TCR CDR3 employed the HTBI primer set.

The receptor was isolated from a man under 40 with Graves disease. The source material was peripheral blood mononuclear cells (PBMCs), sampled at new diagnosis, from a patient treated with antithyroid drugs. The chain links TRBV6-2 or TRBV6-3 to TRBJ2-5; 10 nucleotides match TRBD1. Here the CDR3 reads CASSGDRGQETQYF. The CDR3 DNA reads as TGTGCCAGCAGTGGGGACAGGGGCCAAGAGACCCAGTACTTC.